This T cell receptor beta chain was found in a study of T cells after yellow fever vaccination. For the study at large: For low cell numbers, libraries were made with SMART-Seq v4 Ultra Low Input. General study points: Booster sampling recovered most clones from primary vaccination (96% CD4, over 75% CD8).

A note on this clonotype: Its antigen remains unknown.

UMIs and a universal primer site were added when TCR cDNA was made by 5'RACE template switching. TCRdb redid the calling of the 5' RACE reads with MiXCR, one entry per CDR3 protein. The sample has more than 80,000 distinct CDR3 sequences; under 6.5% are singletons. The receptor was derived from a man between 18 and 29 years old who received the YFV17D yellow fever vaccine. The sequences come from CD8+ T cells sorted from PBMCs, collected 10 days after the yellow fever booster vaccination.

The CDR3 DNA reads as TGTGCCACCAGTGAGCGCCCGGGACTAGCGGGGGGGCGCAATGAGCAGTTCTTC. It codes for CATSERPGLAGGRNEQFF. The V and J genes are TRBV24-1 and TRBJ2-1, with 16 bases fitting TRBD2. Germline CDR1 KGHDR, CDR2 SFDVKD. Losses at the gene ends were 4 bases for V and 6 bases for J; bases not matched to a gene: 8. The CDR3 spans 18 residues.